This TCR beta chain emerged from a study of blood T cell repertoires in COVID-19. Whole-study context: PBMCs, B-cell-depleted T cells, or T cells were the source of the cDNA or gDNA that made up the material.

Per the germline V gene, CDR1 is MNHEY and CDR2 is SVGAGI. V was pared by 3 bases and J by 5 bases, with 3 bases of the junction left unmatched. CDR3 length: 15 residues. Per the original data handling: The assay estimated nucleated cells by amplifying reference gene primers. Only in-frame clones appear in the TCRdb table, and some are missing; sequencing was by immunoSEQ multiplex PCR. That table supplies the V and J calls and clone size; D and trimming were determined from the DNA. The table records about 300,000 clones, about 83% of them present only once. Sequencing used peripheral blood. V gene TRBV6-5 combines with J gene TRBJ1-6; 8 bases agree with TRBD1. The receptor was isolated from a woman aged 45-65 years with acute or convalescent COVID-19. CDR3 in amino acids: CASSYSGQDNSPLHF. In DNA form, the CDR3 reads TGTGCCAGCAGTTATTCGGGACAGGATAATTCACCCCTCCACTTT.